There are many counts of the clone carrying this T cell receptor beta chain. The sample's time point: newly diagnosed GD, antithyroid drugs for less than 3 months. The TCR library was made from RNA extracted from PBMCs. The authors drew 8.5 to 9 milliliters of peripheral blood into EDTA tubes. The data derive from a study of regulatory T cells in long-lasting Graves disease. Study-wide background: For a period under 3 months, newly diagnosed Graves' patients had taken antithyroid drugs.

The authors built TCR beta libraries using iRepertoire HTBI primers and Arm-PCR of CDR3 regions. TCRdb analysed the multiplex PCR reads with MiXCR anew, one entry per CDR3 protein. This repertoire shows approximately 360,000 distinct CDR3 sequences, roughly 12% found once; its top ten account for under 20%. This CDR3 region has 14 residues. Germline V gene data show CDR1 as SGHTA and CDR2 as FQGTGA. V was shortened by 2 bases and J by 2 bases, with 9 bases between the two germline ends. This sample also belongs to another study, concerning T cells in Graves' hyperthyroidism and ophthalmopathy.

The genes are TRBV7-3 and TRBJ1-1; no reliable D call. The sequences come from peripheral blood mononuclear cells (PBMCs), collected at new diagnosis, from a patient treated with antithyroid drugs. The clonotype comes from a woman between 18 and 29 years old with Graves disease. The CDR3 protein is CASSLSRANTEAFF. CDR3 DNA sequence: TGTGCCAGCAGCTTATCGAGGGCTAACACTGAAGCTTTCTTT.